This entry describes one TCR beta chain. Germline CDR1 is MDHEN and CDR2 is SYDVKM. V gave up 2 bases and J gave up 1 base, with 11 bases separating them. The CDR3 contains 15 residues. The sample comes from a study of blood T cell repertoires in COVID-19. Study at large: Spain, Italy and the United States supplied samples that represented acute and convalescent COVID-19. Sources were T cells, B-cell-depleted T cells, or PBMCs; the material itself was cDNA or gDNA.

Per the authors' pipeline: Amplifying reference gene primers gave estimates of nucleated cell counts. Produced via immunoSEQ multiplex PCR; TCRdb's table is partial and in-frame only. V and J calls and clone size are given by that table; D and trimming were obtained from the DNA. This table has 200,000 to 250,000 clones, around 92% appearing once. The sequence was collected from a man aged 25-40 years with acute or convalescent COVID-19. The rearrangement uses TRBV28 and TRBJ1-1; the D is unclear. Source material: peripheral blood. The CDR3 DNA reads as TGTGCCAGCAGTTTAGGTCCGAGGCCGAACACTGAAGCTTTCTTT. Protein: CASSLGPRPNTEAFF.